This is a list of T cell receptor beta chains from one sample in a study of T cell responses to AZD1222 COVID-19 vaccine. Some clones are missing from TCRdb's copy, which holds only in-frame ones; the method was immunoSEQ multiplex PCR. The table has around 92,000 clones, under 95% seen once. The source material was peripheral blood, sampled on day 0 of AZD1222 vaccination. These receptors originate from an adult in good health. Both conserved end residues are part of each CDR3. Fields, in order: J gene, clone size, V gene, D gene, CDR3 protein, CDR3 DNA. A D gene is named only where the DNA matches it firmly. Only part of the rows carry a size: once, few, many, or a class if the clone is expanded.

j_gene: TRBJ1-2; abundance: NA; v_gene: TRBV7-6; d_gene: NA; CDR3aa: CASSPTPGPGNYGYTF; CDR3nt: TGTGCCAGCAGCCCGACGCCGGGGCCAGGGAACTATGGCTACACCTTC
j_gene: TRBJ1-2; abundance: NA; v_gene: TRBV7-2; d_gene: NA; CDR3aa: CASSFTGTLNYGYTF; CDR3nt: TGTGCCAGCAGCTTCACAGGGACGCTAAACTATGGCTACACCTTC
j_gene: TRBJ2-3; abundance: NA; v_gene: TRBV7-2; d_gene: TRBD2; CDR3aa: CASSPRGGPSTDTQYF; CDR3nt: TGTGCCAGCAGCCCCCGGGGGGGTCCTAGCACAGATACGCAGTATTTT
j_gene: TRBJ1-4; abundance: NA; v_gene: TRBV18; d_gene: NA; CDR3aa: CASSRAHNEKLFF; CDR3nt: TGTGCCAGCTCCCGAGCGCATAATGAAAAACTGTTTTTT
j_gene: TRBJ1-3; abundance: once; v_gene: TRBV7-9; d_gene: TRBD1; CDR3aa: CAMGQASGNTIYF; CDR3nt: TGTGCCATGGGACAGGCCTCTGGAAACACCATATATTTT
j_gene: TRBJ2-5; abundance: NA; v_gene: TRBV3-1/TRBV3-2; d_gene: TRBD2; CDR3aa: CASSQGVGGKKETQYF; CDR3nt: TGTGCCAGCAGCCAAGGGGTCGGGGGGAAGAAAGAGACCCAGTACTTC
j_gene: TRBJ1-1; abundance: NA; v_gene: TRBV27; d_gene: TRBD1; CDR3aa: CASSRGVGQGITEAFF; CDR3nt: TGTGCCAGCAGCAGGGGGGTCGGACAGGGTATTACTGAAGCTTTCTTT
j_gene: TRBJ1-3; abundance: NA; v_gene: TRBV5-5; d_gene: NA; CDR3aa: CASSLDPAGNTIYF; CDR3nt: TGTGCCAGCAGCTTGGACCCAGCGGGAAACACCATATATTTT
j_gene: TRBJ1-5; abundance: few; v_gene: TRBV19; d_gene: NA; CDR3aa: CASSIVGGSREGNQPQHF; CDR3nt: TGTGCCAGTAGTATAGTCGGGGGCAGCCGGGAGGGGAATCAGCCCCAGCATTTT
j_gene: TRBJ2-7; abundance: once; v_gene: TRBV7-2; d_gene: TRBD2; CDR3aa: CASSISGGEGYEQYF; CDR3nt: TGTGCCAGCAGCATTAGCGGGGGCGAAGGTTACGAGCAGTACTTC
j_gene: TRBJ1-1; abundance: NA; v_gene: TRBV6-5; d_gene: NA; CDR3aa: CASTNTGGKGAFF; CDR3nt: TGTGCCAGCACAAATACGGGAGGGAAGGGGGCTTTCTTT
j_gene: TRBJ1-6; abundance: NA; v_gene: TRBV19; d_gene: TRBD1; CDR3aa: CASSPSRQGYDSPLHF; CDR3nt: TGTGCCAGTAGCCCCTCGCGACAGGGGTATGATTCACCCCTCCACTTT
j_gene: TRBJ1-6; abundance: NA; v_gene: TRBV5-1; d_gene: NA; CDR3aa: CASSLGQLTTTLHF; CDR3nt: TGCGCCAGCAGCTTGGGACAGCTCACAACCACCCTCCACTTT